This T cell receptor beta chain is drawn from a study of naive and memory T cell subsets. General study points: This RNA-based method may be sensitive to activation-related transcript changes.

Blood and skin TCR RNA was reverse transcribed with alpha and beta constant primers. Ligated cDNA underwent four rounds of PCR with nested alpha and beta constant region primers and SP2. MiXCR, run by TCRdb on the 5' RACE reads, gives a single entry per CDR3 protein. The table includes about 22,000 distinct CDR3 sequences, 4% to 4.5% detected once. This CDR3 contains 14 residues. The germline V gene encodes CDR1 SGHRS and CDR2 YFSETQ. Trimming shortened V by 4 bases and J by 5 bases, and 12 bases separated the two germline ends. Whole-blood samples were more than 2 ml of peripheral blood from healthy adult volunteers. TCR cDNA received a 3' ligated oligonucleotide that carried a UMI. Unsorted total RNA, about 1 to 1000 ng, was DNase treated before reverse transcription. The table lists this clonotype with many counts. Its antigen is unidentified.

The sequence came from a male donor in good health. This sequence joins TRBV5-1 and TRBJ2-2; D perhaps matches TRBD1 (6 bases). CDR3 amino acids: CASSVLGGTGELFF. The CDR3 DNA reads TGCGCCAGCAGCGTATTAGGGGGAACCGGGGAGCTGTTTTTT.